The next 8 T cell receptor beta chains were all read from a single sample in a study of blood T cell repertoires in COVID-19. Sequencing was performed with immunoSEQ multiplex PCR; in TCRdb, only in-frame clones are kept and a portion is missing. The sample yields 110,000 to 150,000 clones, roughly 88% seen once. The sample consisted of peripheral blood. The receptor set was obtained from a man in his 70s with acute or convalescent COVID-19.

This clone was seen a single time. The chain links TRBV2 to TRBJ2-1; D is possibly TRBD1 (8 bases). In germline, CDR1 is SNHLY, CDR2 FYNNEI. V lost 6 bases and J 0 bases, leaving 12 bases between the germline ends. The CDR3 loop spans 15 amino acids. The CDR3 DNA reads as TGTGCCAGCAGACAGGGGGGGGCCTCCTACAATGAGCAGTTCTTC. This gives the protein CASRQGGASYNEQFF.

This chain links TRBV6-1 with TRBJ1-2, with TRBD1 identical over 7 bases. The CDR3 has 16 amino acids. Looked up from germline, CDR1 is MNHNS and CDR2 is SASEGT. Trimming at V came to 4 bases and at J to 4 bases, leaving 12 bases not matched to a gene. CDR3 region: CASSGDRAAGGYGYTF. The CDR3 DNA is TGTGCCAGCAGTGGCGACAGGGCTGCGGGCGGCTATGGCTACACCTTC.

V and J are TRBV27 and TRBJ1-1, with D tentatively TRBD1 (5 bases). Looked up from germline, CDR1 is MNHEY and CDR2 is SMNVEV (reference sequence). Trimming pared 7 bases from V and 1 base from J, leaving 19 bases between. The CDR3 is 16 residues long. CDR3 sequence: CASKGGLGPQNTEAFF. CDR3 DNA sequence: TGTGCCAGCAAGGGAGGACTGGGACCGCAGAACACTGAAGCTTTCTTT.

V and J are TRBV6-5 and TRBJ2-7, with TRBD1 as a possible D gene (6 bases). The CDR3 covers 15 residues. The ends were cut back, 2 bases at V and 6 bases at J, with 17 bases in the middle. CDR1 and CDR2 from the germline V gene are MNHEY and SVGAGI. The CDR3 protein is CASSYGQPPWREQYF. The CDR3 bases are TGTGCCAGCAGTTACGGACAGCCGCCATGGCGCGAGCAGTACTTC.

The V call is TRBV7-2, the J call TRBJ1-5, with D tentatively TRBD1 (5 bases). Germline CDR1 and CDR2: SGHTA and FQGNSA. The CDR3 runs 15 residues. V lost 5 bases to trimming and J lost 8 bases, with 19 bases between them. The CDR3 nucleotides read TGTGCCAGCAGCCCGTCCGGGCTGGGGGGGGAGCCCCAGCATTTT. Protein product: CASSPSGLGGEPQHF.

V usage is TRBV9 and J usage is TRBJ2-7; TRBD2 might be the D (6 bases). The CDR3 totals 16 residues. The germline V and J ends were trimmed by 4 bases and 2 bases, with 19 bases remaining between them. CDR1 is SGDLS and CDR2 is YYNGEE in the germline V gene. The CDR3 region has the DNA TGTGCCAGCAGCCTTCTGGAGGGAATGTCAACCTACGAGCAGTACTTC. Encoded protein: CASSLLEGMSTYEQYF.

This clone appeared a single time. J is TRBJ2-7 and V is TRBV5-1; D might be TRBD1 (6 bases). Trimming cost V 1 base and J 3 bases, with 14 bases left between them. Germline-derived CDR1 and CDR2 are SGHRS and YFSETQ. The CDR3 length is 15 residues. The CDR3 reads CASSLNQGSFYEQYF. CDR3 coding DNA: TGCGCCAGCAGCTTGAACCAGGGGAGCTTCTACGAGCAGTACTTC.

The chain combines TRBV5-1 with TRBJ1-4, with 11 positions matching TRBD1. The CDR3 spans 16 residues. The J segment lost 2 bases and the V segment lost 4 bases, leaving 4 bases of the junction unmatched. Germline values: CDR1 SGHRS, CDR2 YFSETQ. The CDR3 region is CASSRGQGATNEKLFF. CDR3 nucleotides: TGCGCCAGCAGCCGAGGACAGGGGGCGACTAATGAAAAACTGTTTTTT.